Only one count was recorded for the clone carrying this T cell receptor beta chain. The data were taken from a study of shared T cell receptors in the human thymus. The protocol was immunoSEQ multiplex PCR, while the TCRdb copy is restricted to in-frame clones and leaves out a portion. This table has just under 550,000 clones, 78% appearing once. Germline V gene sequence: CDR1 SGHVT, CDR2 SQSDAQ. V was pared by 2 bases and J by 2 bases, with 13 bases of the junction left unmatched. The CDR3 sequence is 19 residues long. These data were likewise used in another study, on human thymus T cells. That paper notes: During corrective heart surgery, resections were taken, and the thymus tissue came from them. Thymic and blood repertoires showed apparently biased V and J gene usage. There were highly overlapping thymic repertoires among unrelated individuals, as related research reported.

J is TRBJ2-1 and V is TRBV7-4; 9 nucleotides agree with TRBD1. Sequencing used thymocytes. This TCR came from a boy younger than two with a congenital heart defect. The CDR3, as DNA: TGTGCCAGCAGCTTAACGGGACAGGGCGCCAGCGGAACCTACAATGAGCAGTTCTTC. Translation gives CASSLTGQGASGTYNEQFF.